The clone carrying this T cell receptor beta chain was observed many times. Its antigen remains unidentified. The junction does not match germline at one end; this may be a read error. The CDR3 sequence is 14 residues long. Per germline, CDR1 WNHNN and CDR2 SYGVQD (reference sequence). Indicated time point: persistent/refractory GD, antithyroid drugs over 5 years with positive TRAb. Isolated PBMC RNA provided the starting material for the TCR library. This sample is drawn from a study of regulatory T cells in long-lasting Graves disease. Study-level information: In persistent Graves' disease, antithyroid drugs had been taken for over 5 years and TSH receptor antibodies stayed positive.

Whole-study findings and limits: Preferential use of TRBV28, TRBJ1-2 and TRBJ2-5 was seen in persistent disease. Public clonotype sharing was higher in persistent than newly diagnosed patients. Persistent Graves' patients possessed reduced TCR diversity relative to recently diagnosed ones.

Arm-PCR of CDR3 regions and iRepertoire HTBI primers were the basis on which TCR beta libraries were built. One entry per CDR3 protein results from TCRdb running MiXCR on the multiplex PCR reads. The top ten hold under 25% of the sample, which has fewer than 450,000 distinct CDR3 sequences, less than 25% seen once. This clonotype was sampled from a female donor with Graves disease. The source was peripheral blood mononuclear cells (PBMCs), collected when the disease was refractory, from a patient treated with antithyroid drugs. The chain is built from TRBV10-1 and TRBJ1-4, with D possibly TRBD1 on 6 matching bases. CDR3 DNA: TGCGCCTGCAGTTACCTAGGACAGTGCGAAAAACTGTTTTTT. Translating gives CACSYLGQCEKLFF.